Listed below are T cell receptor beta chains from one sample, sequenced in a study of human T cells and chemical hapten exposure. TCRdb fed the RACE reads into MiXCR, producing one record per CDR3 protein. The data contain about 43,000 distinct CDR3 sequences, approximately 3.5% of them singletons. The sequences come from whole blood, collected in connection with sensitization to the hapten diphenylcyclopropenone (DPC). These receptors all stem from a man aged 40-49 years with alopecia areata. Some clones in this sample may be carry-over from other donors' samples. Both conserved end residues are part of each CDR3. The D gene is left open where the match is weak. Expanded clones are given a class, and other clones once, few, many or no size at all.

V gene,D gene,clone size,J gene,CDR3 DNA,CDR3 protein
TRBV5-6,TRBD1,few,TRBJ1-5,TGTGCCAGCAGCCTCACAGGGGGCCTTCAGCCCCAGCATTTT,CASSLTGGLQPQHF
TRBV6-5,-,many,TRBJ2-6,TGTGCCAGTTCAAAGCCGGGGACTGGGGCCAACGTCCTGACTTTC,CASSKPGTGANVLTF
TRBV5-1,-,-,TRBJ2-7,TGCGCCAGAAGCTCCCGGGACGCCTACGAGCAGTACTTC,CARSSRDAYEQYF
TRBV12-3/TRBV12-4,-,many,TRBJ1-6,TGTGCCAGCAGTTTATGGCAGGAAGGTTCACCCCTCCACTTT,CASSLWQEGSPLHF
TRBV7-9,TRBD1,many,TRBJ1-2,TGTGCCAGCAGCTCGGACAGGGGTAATTTACTTGGCTACACCTTC,CASSSDRGNLLGYTF
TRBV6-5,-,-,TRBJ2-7,TGTGCCAGCAGCACCCCCTTTGAGCAGTACTTC,CASSTPFEQYF
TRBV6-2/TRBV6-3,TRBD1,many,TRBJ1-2,TGTGCCAGCAGTATGGGACAGAGGCGCTATGGCTACACCTTC,CASSMGQRRYGYTF
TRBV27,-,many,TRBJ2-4,TGTGCCAGCAGTTCCGGTTATGAGGGGCTAGCCAAAAACATTCAGTACTTC,CASSSGYEGLAKNIQYF
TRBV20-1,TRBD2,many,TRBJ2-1,TGCAGTGCTACAACCCGGGGGACTAGCGGGCGTTACAATGAGCAGTTCTTC,CSATTRGTSGRYNEQFF
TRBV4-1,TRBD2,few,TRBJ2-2,TGCGCCAGCAGCCAAGAATACAGCGGGAGGCTCACCGGGGAGCTGTTTTTT,CASSQEYSGRLTGELFF
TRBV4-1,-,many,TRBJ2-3,TGCGCCAGCAGCCGAATAGGGACTAGCACAGATACGCAGTATTTT,CASSRIGTSTDTQYF
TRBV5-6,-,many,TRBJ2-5,TGTGCCAGCAGCTTGGCCCCGCGGGCGGAGACCCAGTACTTC,CASSLAPRAETQYF
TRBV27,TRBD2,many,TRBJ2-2,TGTGCCAGCAGTTTCTCTCAAGGACTAGCTAGCACCGGGGAGCTGTTTTTT,CASSFSQGLASTGELFF
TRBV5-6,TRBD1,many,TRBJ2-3,TGTGCCAGCAGCGTAGAGACAGGGTCCGATACGCAGTATTTT,CASSVETGSDTQYF
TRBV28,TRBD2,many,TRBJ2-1,TGTGCCAGCCGTCAGCGGGAGGGCCTTCCCAATGAGCAGTTCTTC,CASRQREGLPNEQFF
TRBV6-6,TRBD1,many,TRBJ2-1,TGTGCCAGCAGCACAGGGGGCTCCTACAATGAGCAGTTCTTC,CASSTGGSYNEQFF